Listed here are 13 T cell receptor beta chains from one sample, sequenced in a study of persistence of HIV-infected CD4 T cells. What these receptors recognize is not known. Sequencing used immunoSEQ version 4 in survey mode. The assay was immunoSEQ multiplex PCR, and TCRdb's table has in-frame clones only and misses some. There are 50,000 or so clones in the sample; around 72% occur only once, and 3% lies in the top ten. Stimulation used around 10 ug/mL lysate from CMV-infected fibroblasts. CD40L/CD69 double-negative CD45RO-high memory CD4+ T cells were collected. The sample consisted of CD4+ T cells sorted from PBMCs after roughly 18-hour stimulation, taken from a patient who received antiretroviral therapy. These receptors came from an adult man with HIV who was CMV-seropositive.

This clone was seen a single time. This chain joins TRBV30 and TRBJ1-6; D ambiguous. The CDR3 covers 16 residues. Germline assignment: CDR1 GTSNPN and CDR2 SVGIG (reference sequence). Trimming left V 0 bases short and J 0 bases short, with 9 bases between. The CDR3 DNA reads TGTGCCTGGAGTGTACCGGGGAGCTCCTATAATTCACCCCTCCACTTT. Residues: CAWSVPGSSYNSPLHF.

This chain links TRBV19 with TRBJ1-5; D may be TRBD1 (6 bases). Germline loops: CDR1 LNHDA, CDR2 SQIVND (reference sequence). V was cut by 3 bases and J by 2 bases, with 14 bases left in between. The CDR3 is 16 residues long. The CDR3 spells CASSMRRTEGNQPQHF. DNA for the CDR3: TGTGCCAGTAGTATGCGTCGGACAGAAGGCAATCAGCCCCAGCATTTT.

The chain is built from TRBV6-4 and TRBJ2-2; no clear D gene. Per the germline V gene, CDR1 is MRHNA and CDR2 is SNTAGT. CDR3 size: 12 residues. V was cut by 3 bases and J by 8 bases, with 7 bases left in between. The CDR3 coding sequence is TGTGCCAGCAGTGATAACGGAGGGGAGCTGTTTTTT. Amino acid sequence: CASSDNGGELFF.

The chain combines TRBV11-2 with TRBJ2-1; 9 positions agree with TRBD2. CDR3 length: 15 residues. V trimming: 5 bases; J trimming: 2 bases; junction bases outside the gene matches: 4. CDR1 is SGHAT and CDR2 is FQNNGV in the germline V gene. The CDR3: CASSPASGAYNEQFF. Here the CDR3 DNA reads TGTGCCAGCAGCCCCGCTAGCGGGGCCTACAATGAGCAGTTCTTC.

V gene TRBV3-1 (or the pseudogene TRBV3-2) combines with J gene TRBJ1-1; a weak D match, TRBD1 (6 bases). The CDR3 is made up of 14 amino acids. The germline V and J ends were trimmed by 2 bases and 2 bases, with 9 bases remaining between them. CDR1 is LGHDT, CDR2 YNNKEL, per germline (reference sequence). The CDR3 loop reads CASSQLQGNTEAFF. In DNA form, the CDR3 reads TGTGCCAGCAGCCAATTACAGGGTAACACTGAAGCTTTCTTT.

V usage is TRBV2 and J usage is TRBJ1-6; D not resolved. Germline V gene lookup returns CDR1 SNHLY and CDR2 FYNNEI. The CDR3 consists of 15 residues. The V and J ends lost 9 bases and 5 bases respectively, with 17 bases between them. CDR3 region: CASSISASNNSPLHF. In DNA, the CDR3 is TGTGCCAGTTCCATATCAGCGTCCAATAATTCACCCCTCCACTTT.

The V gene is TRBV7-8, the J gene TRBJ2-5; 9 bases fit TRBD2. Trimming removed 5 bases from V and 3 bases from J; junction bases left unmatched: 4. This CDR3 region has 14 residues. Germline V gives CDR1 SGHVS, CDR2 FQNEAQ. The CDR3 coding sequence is TGTGCCAGCAGCGCGGGGGGGCGGAAAGAGACCCAGTACTTC. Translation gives CASSAGGRKETQYF.

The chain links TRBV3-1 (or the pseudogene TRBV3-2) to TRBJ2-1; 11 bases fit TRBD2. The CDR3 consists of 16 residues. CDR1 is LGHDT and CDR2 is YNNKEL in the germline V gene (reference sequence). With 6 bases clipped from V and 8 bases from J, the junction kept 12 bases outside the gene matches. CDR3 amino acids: CASSHRGSGGAYEQFF. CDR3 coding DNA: TGTGCCAGCAGTCACCGAGGTAGCGGGGGGGCATATGAGCAGTTCTTC.

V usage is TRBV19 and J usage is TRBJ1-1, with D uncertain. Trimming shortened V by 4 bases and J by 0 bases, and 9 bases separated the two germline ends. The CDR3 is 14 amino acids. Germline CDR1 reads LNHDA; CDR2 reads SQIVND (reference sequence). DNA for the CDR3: TGTGCCAGTAGTAAAAGCAGAATGAACACTGAAGCTTTCTTT. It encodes CASSKSRMNTEAFF. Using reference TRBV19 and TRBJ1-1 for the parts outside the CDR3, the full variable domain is DGGITQSPKYLFRKEGQNVTLSCEQNLNHDAMYWYRQDPGQGLRLIYYSQIVNDFQKGDIAEGYSVSREKKESFPLTVTSAQKNPTAFYLCASSKSRMNTEAFFGQGTRLTVV.

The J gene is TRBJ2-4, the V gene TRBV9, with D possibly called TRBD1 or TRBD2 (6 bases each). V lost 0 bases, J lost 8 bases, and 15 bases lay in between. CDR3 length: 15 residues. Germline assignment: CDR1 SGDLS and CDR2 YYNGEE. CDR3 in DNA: TGTGCCAGCAGCGTAGGGGGGCTCACGGGGGACATTCAGTACTTC. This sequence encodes CASSVGGLTGDIQYF. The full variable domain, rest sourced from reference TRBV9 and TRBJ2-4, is DSGVTQTPKHLITATGQRVTLRCSPRSGDLSVYWYQQSLDQGLQFLIQYYNGEERAKGNILERFSAQQFPDLHSELNLSSLELGDSALYFCASSVGGLTGDIQYFGAGTRLSVL.

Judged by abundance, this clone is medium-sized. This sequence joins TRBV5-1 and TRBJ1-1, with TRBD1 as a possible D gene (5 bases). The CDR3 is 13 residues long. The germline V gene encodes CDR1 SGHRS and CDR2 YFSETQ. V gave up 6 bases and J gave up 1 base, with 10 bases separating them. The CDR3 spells CASNPDKNTEAFF. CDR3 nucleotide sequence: TGCGCCAGCAACCCGGACAAGAACACTGAAGCTTTCTTT.

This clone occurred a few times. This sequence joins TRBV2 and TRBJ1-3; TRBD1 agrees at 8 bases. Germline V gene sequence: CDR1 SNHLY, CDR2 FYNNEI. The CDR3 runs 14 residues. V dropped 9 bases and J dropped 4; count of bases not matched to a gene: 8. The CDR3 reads CARNQGATGNTIYF. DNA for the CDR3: TGTGCCAGGAACCAGGGGGCTACGGGAAACACCATATATTTT.

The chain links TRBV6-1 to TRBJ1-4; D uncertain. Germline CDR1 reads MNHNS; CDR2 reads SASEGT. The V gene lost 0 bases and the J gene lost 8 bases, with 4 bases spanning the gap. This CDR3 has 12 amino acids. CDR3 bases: TGTGCCAGCAGTGAAGCAGGCGAAAAACTGTTTTTT. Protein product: CASSEAGEKLFF.